The 24 T cell receptor beta chains presented below share a single source sample, sequenced in a study of T cell clonality in common variable immunodeficiency. Using immunoSEQ multiplex PCR, the repertoire was profiled, and TCRdb retains in-frame clones only, with some absent. The data show some 54,000 clones, with none appearing a single time. The sequencing sample was made of peripheral blood mononuclear cells. These receptors were collected from a person aged 18 to 70 in good health.

There are many counts of this clone. The observed sequence ends 3 residues before the CDR3 terminus, with the missing tail filled in from the germline J gene. The chain uses TRBV19 and TRBJ2-3; TRBD2 is a possible D gene (5 bases). Germline loops: CDR1 LNHDA, CDR2 SQIVND (reference sequence). Trimming took 9 bases from V and 4 from J, leaving 14 bases between them. This CDR3 is built from 13 residues. The CDR3 is CASSPGLADTQYF. Partial CDR3 DNA: TGTGCCAGCTCGCCGGGGTTGGCAGATACG. Full variable domain (remainder filled in from reference TRBV19 and TRBJ2-3): DGGITQSPKYLFRKEGQNVTLSCEQNLNHDAMYWYRQDPGQGLRLIYYSQIVNDFQKGDIAEGYSVSREKKESFPLTVTSAQKNPTAFYLCASSPGLADTQYFGPGTRLTVL.

This clone was recorded many times. The read falls 3 residues short of the CDR3 end, and the missing part is taken from the germline J gene. V is TRBV2 and J is TRBJ2-4; TRBD1 aligns across 8 bases. Trimming at V came to 6 bases and at J to 1 base, leaving 2 bases not matched to a gene. The germline V gene encodes CDR1 SNHLY and CDR2 FYNNEI. The CDR3 length is 14 residues. Incomplete CDR3 DNA: TGTGCCAGCAGGGGGGACAGGGCCAAAAACATT. Translated: CASRGDRAKNI. The complete CDR3 sequence is CASRGDRAKNIQYF.

This clone was recorded at least ten times. The read ends 3 residues early relative to the CDR3; the germline J gene fills the gap. The chain has TRBV18 and TRBJ2-3, with 12 bases that match TRBD2. The CDR3 is made up of 16 amino acids. After removal of 1 base from V and 6 bases from J, the junction contained 5 bases not matched to a gene. Germline values: CDR1 KGHSH, CDR2 LQKENI. The CDR3 DNA, read in part, is TGTGCCAGCTCACCACGGACTAGCGGGGCGGGGGATACG. The encoded protein is CASSPRTSGAGDT. The whole CDR3 sequence reads CASSPRTSGAGDTQYF.

This clone was seen repeatedly, ten times or more. The CDR3 end lies 3 residues beyond the end of the read and is filled in from the germline J gene. The V call is TRBV18, the J call TRBJ1-5, with a possible D match to TRBD1 (5 bases). There are 13 residues in the CDR3. Trimming shortened V by 3 bases and J by 6 bases, and 9 bases separated the two germline ends. CDR1 is KGHSH, CDR2 LQKENI, per germline. The chain's CDR3 is CASSPDRSQPQHF. Incomplete CDR3 DNA: TGTGCCAGCTCACCTGACAGAAGTCAGCCC.

This clone came up many times. The read finishes 3 residues shy of the CDR3 end, and the germline J gene is used to complete it. The J gene is TRBJ1-2, the V gene TRBV7-9; TRBD1 matches 7 bases. J gave up 1 base and V 6 bases, and 8 bases lay outside the gene matches. The CDR3 length is 15 residues. CDR1 and CDR2 from the germline V gene are SEHNR and FQNEAQ (reference sequence). Partial CDR3 DNA: TGTGCCAGCAGTGTGGGGACAGACTTTAACTATGGC. It is translated as CASSVGTDFNYG. The entire CDR3 sequence reads CASSVGTDFNYGYTF.

By share, this clone counts as medium-sized (0.01 to 0.1%). The read comes to an end 3 residues before the CDR3 does, leaving the germline J gene to fill in the end. This chain uses TRBV30 with TRBJ1-1, with 7 bases identical to TRBD1. Germline lookup yields CDR1 GTSNPN and CDR2 SVGIG (reference sequence). The CDR3 is 12 residues long. The CDR3 sequence is CAWSSPTGRAFF. CDR3 DNA (partial): TGTGCCTGGAGTTCCCCGACAGGGAGA.

This clone was seen many times. The CDR3 protein is CASRHPQIYQPQHF. The part of the CDR3 DNA that was read is TGTGCCAGCCGACACCCACAAATTTATCAGCCC. This chain links TRBV28 with TRBJ1-5; D is ambiguous. Read sequence stops 3 residues before the CDR3 end, and the germline J gene provides the missing end. This CDR3 spans 14 amino acids. V was trimmed by 8 bases and J by 5 bases, leaving 16 bases between them. Germline V gene lookup returns CDR1 MDHEN and CDR2 SYDVKM.

There are many counts of this clone. Read data end 3 residues before the CDR3 end; the end is taken from the germline J gene. The rearrangement uses TRBV30 and TRBJ2-7; a possible D gene is TRBD2 (5 bases). Germline assignment: CDR1 GTSNPN and CDR2 SVGIG (reference sequence). The ends were cut back, 5 bases at V and 0 bases at J, with 8 bases in the middle. This CDR3 spans 12 amino acids. This chain's CDR3 is CAWGGRSYEQYF. The sequenced CDR3 bases are TGTGCCTGGGGCGGGCGCTCCTACGAG.

This clone was observed a few times. The read ends 3 residues shy of where the CDR3 ends; the end is completed using the germline J gene. The same CDR3 is also encoded by other DNA sequences in this sample. This chain connects TRBV20-1 to TRBJ2-1, with TRBD2 as a possible D gene (6 bases). Germline-derived CDR1 and CDR2 are DFQATT and SNEGSKA (reference sequence). V lost 6 bases and J lost 9, with 18 bases in between. The CDR3 has 13 residues. The part of the CDR3 DNA that was read is TGCAGTGCGGAACTAGCAGGAGTGGGTGAG. This codes for CSAELAGVGE. The whole CDR3 is CSAELAGVGEQFF.

This clone was seen at least ten times. Coverage ceases 3 residues before the CDR3 finishes, and the germline J gene fills in the end. The chain carries TRBV18 and TRBJ1-5; D possibly corresponds to TRBD1 (6 bases). V shed 4 bases and J shed 5 bases, with 18 bases lying between them. The CDR3 runs to 16 residues. Germline CDR1 and CDR2: KGHSH and LQKENI. This chain's CDR3 is CASSLSYDRSDQPQHF. Partial CDR3 DNA: TGTGCCAGCTCACTCTCCTATGACAGGTCAGATCAGCCC.

This clone was found many times. CDR3 DNA (partial): TGTGCCAGCTCACCTCCGTCAGGGGGCTCTGGC. Its translation: CASSPPSGGSG. The CDR3 in full is CASSPPSGGSGYTF. The chain combines TRBV18 with TRBJ1-2, with TRBD1 matching 8 bases. The read gets to within 3 residues of the CDR3 end, and the germline J gene fills in the rest. CDR1 is KGHSH and CDR2 is LQKENI in the germline V gene. With 3 bases clipped from V and 7 bases from J, the junction kept 7 bases outside the gene matches. CDR3 size: 14 residues.

This clone was counted ten times or more. From the germline J gene comes the end of the CDR3, since the read stops 3 residues before it. The chain links TRBV28 to TRBJ2-3; D possibly corresponds to TRBD2 (6 bases). Trimming took off 6 bases at V and 0 bases at J, with 7 bases between the two ends. The CDR3 consists of 13 residues. Germline assignment: CDR1 MDHEN and CDR2 SYDVKM. CDR3 residues: CASREGSTDTQYF. CDR3 DNA, as far as it was read: TGTGCCAGCAGGGAGGGGAGCACAGATACG.

This clone has at least ten counts. The read comes to an end 3 residues before the CDR3 does, leaving the germline J gene to fill in the end. The V call is TRBV12-3 or TRBV12-4, the J call TRBJ1-5, with D possibly being TRBD1 (5 bases). V was clipped by 5 bases and J by 9 bases, with 17 bases between them. The CDR3 runs 14 residues. The chain's CDR3 is CASSLTTGSGPQHF. CDR3 DNA (partial): TGTGCCAGCAGTCTAACCACAGGTTCGGGGCCC.

This clone occurred many times. The read halts 3 residues ahead of the CDR3 end, with the missing end drawn from the germline J gene. The chain has TRBV5-3 and TRBJ2-5, with 7 bases lining up with TRBD2. TRBV5-3 is sorted into the ORF group, with uncertain function. The CDR3 consists of 14 residues. Trimming at V came to 5 bases and at J to 5 bases, leaving 9 bases not matched to a gene. The CDR3 here is CARRLKTSPETQYF. The sequenced part of the CDR3 DNA is TGTGCCAGAAGGCTCAAGACTAGCCCCGAGACC.

This clone was observed at least ten times. The read terminates 3 residues ahead of where the CDR3 ends, so the germline J gene completes it. V gene TRBV30 combines with J gene TRBJ1-6, with 9 bases identical to TRBD1. The CDR3 spans 15 residues. Germline CDR1 GTSNPN, CDR2 SVGIG (reference sequence). V lost 4 bases and J lost 10; bases outside the gene matches: 11. The DNA read from the CDR3 is TGTGCCTGGACGGGACAGGGTCCCCTCCGGTCACCC. Its protein is CAWTGQGPLRSP. The whole CDR3 reads CAWTGQGPLRSPLHF.

Details on this clone: The observed sequence ends 3 residues before the CDR3 terminus, with the missing tail filled in from the germline J gene. This chain uses TRBV7-9 with TRBJ2-1, with D perhaps TRBD1 (5 bases). Trimming took off 3 bases at V and 2 bases at J, with 8 bases between the two ends. This CDR3 is built from 14 residues. The germline V gene has CDR1 SEHNR and CDR2 FQNEAQ (reference sequence). The CDR3 region is CASSFQGTYNEQFF. Incomplete CDR3 DNA: TGTGCCAGCAGCTTTCAGGGAACCTACAATGAG.

This clone was counted a few times. The observed sequence ends 3 residues before the CDR3 terminus, with the missing tail filled in from the germline J gene. This chain joins TRBV7-3 and TRBJ2-1; TRBD2 matches at 12 bases. CDR3 length: 17 residues. V was pared by 1 base and J by 8 bases, with 9 bases of the junction left unmatched. The germline gives CDR1 SGHTA, CDR2 FQGTGA. The CDR3 sequence: CASSLSPGLAGSDEQFF. The DNA read from the CDR3 is TGTGCCAGCAGCTTAAGTCCCGGACTAGCGGGGTCCGATGAG.

Many counts were recorded for this clone. The read terminates 3 residues ahead of where the CDR3 ends, so the germline J gene completes it. The chain couples TRBV5-4 to TRBJ2-1; 8 bases match TRBD2. This CDR3 region has 15 residues. CDR1 is SGHNT, CDR2 YYREEE, per germline (reference sequence). With 4 bases clipped from V and 7 bases from J, the junction kept 10 bases outside the gene matches. The CDR3 region is CASSPPGLGPNEQFF. Incomplete CDR3 DNA: TGTGCCAGCAGCCCACCGGGACTAGGGCCGAATGAG.

At least ten counts were recorded for this clone. The read comes to an end 3 residues before the CDR3 does, leaving the germline J gene to fill in the end. The chain joins TRBV11-2 to TRBJ2-1; D is perhaps TRBD1 (5 bases). Per germline, CDR1 SGHAT and CDR2 FQNNGV. The CDR3 extends over 15 amino acids. With 3 bases removed from V and 2 bases from J, the gap between germline ends came to 11 bases. The CDR3 bases that were read are TGTGCCAGCAGCTTTAAACAGGAGCCCTACAATGAG. This translates into CASSFKQEPYNE. In full, the CDR3 is CASSFKQEPYNEQFF.

This clone has more than one count but fewer than ten. At one end the junction does not follow the germline gene, possibly because of a read error. This same CDR3 is encoded by further DNA sequences in the sample. The CDR3 protein is CASSAGRDSGNTIYF. The part of the CDR3 DNA that was read is TGTGCCAGCAGTGCGGGGAGGGATTCAGGAAACACA. The J gene is TRBJ1-3, the V gene TRBV6-1; D gene ambiguous. With the read ending 3 residues before the CDR3 end, the germline J gene is used to fill in that end. The CDR3 is 15 residues long. Germline CDR1 and CDR2: MNHNS and SASEGT.

This clone was observed at least ten times. The covered CDR3 bases are TGTGCCAGCAGCTTACGCAGGGAGAACACCGGGGAG. Its translation: CASSLRRENTGE. The CDR3 in full is CASSLRRENTGELFF. V gene TRBV7-9 combines with J gene TRBJ2-2, with a possible D match to TRBD1 (5 bases). The read is 3 residues too short to cover the CDR3 end, so that end is filled in from the germline J gene. V was shortened by 2 bases and J by 1 base, with 8 bases between the two germline ends. The CDR3 totals 15 residues. Germline values: CDR1 SEHNR, CDR2 FQNEAQ (reference sequence).

The sample holds many counts of this clone. Read sequence stops 3 residues before the CDR3 end, and the germline J gene provides the missing end. This rearrangement joins TRBV7-3 to TRBJ2-3; TRBD1 is a possible D gene (6 bases). V was clipped by 6 bases and J by 5 bases, with 12 bases between them. Germline CDR1 reads SGHTA; CDR2 reads FQGTGA. The CDR3 runs 13 residues. CDR3 amino acids: CASSFTGKDTQYF. The CDR3 DNA, read in part, is TGTGCCAGCAGTTTTACAGGGAAAGATACG.

This clone was recorded many times. The sequenced fragment ends 3 residues before the CDR3 boundary, so the rest is inferred from the germline J gene. The chain employs TRBV18 and TRBJ2-3, with TRBD1 matching over 7 bases. V lost 3 bases and J lost 6; bases outside the gene matches: 9. The CDR3 is 15 residues long. The germline CDR1 and CDR2 sequences are KGHSH and LQKENI. The covered CDR3 bases are TGTGCCAGCTCACCGTCGACAGGGCCGCGGGATACG. It specifies CASSPSTGPRDT. The whole CDR3 sequence is CASSPSTGPRDTQYF.

This clone came up a few times. Read coverage stops 3 residues before the CDR3 terminus; the germline J gene supplies the remainder. This chain connects TRBV11-2 to TRBJ1-4; possible D gene TRBD1, 6 bases. Trimming cost V 5 bases and J 8 bases, with 18 bases left between them. The germline V gene has CDR1 SGHAT and CDR2 FQNNGV. CDR3 size: 15 residues. Incomplete CDR3 DNA: TGTGCCAGCAGCCGCCCGGGGGGGGGCGGGGAAAAA. Amino acids: CASSRPGGGGEK. The full-length CDR3 reads as CASSRPGGGGEKLFF.